The present T cell receptor beta chain was sequenced within a study of vaccination and CD4 T cells after COVID-19. The treatment was: roughly 11-day PBMC culture with coronavirus spike peptide pools or control peptides (ViraFEST assay). CDR3 length: 20 residues. With 0 bases removed from V and 5 bases from J, the gap between germline ends came to 29 bases. The germline V gene has CDR1 SGHKS and CDR2 YYEKEE (reference sequence). The Oncomine TCR Beta short-read assay sequenced DNA from cultured CD4+ T cells. Via MiXCR, TCRdb re-called the PCR reads, giving one row per CDR3 protein. Of about 14,000 distinct CDR3 sequences in the sample, about 50% were seen once. Remarks on this clonotype: The target antigen is unknown.

The sequence was obtained from a human donor who had recovered from COVID-19. Source: CD4+ T cells from blood, cultured in vitro, taken before SARS-CoV-2 vaccination. The chain joins TRBV5-5 to TRBJ2-5, with a weak D call TRBD2 (5 bases). The CDR3 loop reads CASSLDVDSPQIGSRETQYF. The CDR3 DNA reads as TGTGCCAGCAGCTTGGACGTGGACTCTCCACAAATTGGGAGTAGGGAGACCCAGTACTTC.